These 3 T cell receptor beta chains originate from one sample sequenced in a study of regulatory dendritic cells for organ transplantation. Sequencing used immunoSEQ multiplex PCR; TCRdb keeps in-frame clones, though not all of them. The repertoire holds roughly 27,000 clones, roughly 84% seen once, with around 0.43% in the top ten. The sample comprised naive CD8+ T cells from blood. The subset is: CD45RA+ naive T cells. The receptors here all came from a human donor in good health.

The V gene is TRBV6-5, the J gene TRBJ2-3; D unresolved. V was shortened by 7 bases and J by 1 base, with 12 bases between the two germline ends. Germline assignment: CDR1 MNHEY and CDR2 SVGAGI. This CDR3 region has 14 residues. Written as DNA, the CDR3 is TGTGCCAGCACCCCCGCGGCAGGCACAGATACGCAGTATTTT. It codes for CASTPAAGTDTQYF.

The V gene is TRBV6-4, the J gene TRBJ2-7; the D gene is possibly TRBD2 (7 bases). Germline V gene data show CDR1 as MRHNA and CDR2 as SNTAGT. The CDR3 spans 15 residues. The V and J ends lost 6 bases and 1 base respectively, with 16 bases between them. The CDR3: CASSLMGGRSYEQYF. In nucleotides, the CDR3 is TGTGCCAGCAGCCTGATGGGGGGGCGGTCCTACGAGCAGTACTTC.

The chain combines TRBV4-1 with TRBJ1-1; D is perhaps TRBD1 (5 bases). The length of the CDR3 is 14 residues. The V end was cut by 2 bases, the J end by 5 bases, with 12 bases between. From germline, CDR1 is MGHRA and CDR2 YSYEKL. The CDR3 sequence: CASSQYRGRTEAFF. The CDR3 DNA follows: TGCGCCAGCAGCCAATACCGGGGGAGGACTGAAGCTTTCTTT.